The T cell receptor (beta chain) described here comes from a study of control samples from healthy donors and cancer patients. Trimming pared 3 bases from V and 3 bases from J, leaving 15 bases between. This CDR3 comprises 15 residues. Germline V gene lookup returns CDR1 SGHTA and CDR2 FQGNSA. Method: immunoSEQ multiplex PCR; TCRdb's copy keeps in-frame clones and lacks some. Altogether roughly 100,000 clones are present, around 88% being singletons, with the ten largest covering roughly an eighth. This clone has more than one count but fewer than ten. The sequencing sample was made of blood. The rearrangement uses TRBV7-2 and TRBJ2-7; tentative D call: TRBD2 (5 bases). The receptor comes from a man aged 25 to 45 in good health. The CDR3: CASSFGPGRVYEQYF. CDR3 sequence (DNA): TGTGCCAGCAGCTTTGGGCCGGGGAGAGTCTACGAGCAGTACTTC.